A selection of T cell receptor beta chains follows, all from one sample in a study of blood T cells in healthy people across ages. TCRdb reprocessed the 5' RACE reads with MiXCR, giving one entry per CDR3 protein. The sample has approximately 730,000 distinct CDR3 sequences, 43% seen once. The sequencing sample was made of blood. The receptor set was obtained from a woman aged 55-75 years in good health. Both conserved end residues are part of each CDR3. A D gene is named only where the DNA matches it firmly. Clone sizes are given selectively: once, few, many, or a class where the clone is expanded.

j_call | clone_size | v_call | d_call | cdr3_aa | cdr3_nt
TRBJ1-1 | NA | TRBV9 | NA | CASSGRPTLGEAFF | TGTGCCAGCAGCGGAAGACCCACTTTGGGGGAAGCTTTCTTT
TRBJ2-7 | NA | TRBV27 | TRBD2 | CASSFPGRDEQYF | TGTGCCAGCAGTTTTCCTGGGAGGGACGAGCAGTACTTC
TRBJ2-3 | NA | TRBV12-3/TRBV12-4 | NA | CASTDGQYTDTQYF | TGTGCCAGCACTGACGGACAGTACACAGATACGCAGTATTTT
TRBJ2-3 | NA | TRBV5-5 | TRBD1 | CASGVGQGADTQYF | TGTGCCAGCGGCGTCGGACAGGGGGCTGATACGCAGTATTTT
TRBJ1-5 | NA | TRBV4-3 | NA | CASSQDPAVDQPQHF | TGCGCCAGCAGCCAAGATCCCGCGGTCGATCAGCCCCAGCATTTT
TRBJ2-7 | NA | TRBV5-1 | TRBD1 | CASSFPGQDTYEQYF | TGCGCCAGCAGCTTCCCGGGACAGGATACCTACGAGCAGTACTTC
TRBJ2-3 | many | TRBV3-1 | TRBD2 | CASSRSGADTQYF | TGTGCCAGCAGCCGAAGCGGGGCAGATACGCAGTATTTT
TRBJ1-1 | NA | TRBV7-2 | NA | CASSFSVGWGYTEAFF | TGTGCCAGCAGCTTCAGTGTCGGGTGGGGATACACTGAAGCTTTCTTT
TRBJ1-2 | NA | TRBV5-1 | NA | CASSLEGSWDYGYTF | TGCGCCAGCAGCTTGGAAGGGTCCTGGGATTATGGCTACACCTTC
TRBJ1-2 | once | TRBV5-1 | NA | CASSLLETARDGYTF | TGCGCCAGCAGCTTGCTTGAGACAGCCAGAGATGGCTACACCTTC
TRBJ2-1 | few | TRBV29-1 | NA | CSAHRPPLDEQFF | TGCAGCGCCCACCGCCCCCCCCTCGATGAGCAGTTCTTC
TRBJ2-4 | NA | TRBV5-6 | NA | CASSFLGTLGDKNIQYF | TGTGCCAGCAGCTTCTTGGGGACTCTCGGGGACAAAAACATTCAGTACTTC
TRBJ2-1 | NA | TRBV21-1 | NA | CASTKRILADYNEQFF | TGTGCCAGCACCAAAAGGATACTAGCGGACTACAATGAGCAGTTCTTC
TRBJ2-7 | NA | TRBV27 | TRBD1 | CASSLAGGQGFYEQYF | TGTGCCAGCAGTTTAGCTGGAGGACAGGGGTTCTACGAGCAGTACTTC
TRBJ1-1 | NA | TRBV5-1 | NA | CASSLLESENTEAFF | TGCGCCAGCAGCTTGCTTGAGAGTGAGAACACTGAAGCTTTCTTT
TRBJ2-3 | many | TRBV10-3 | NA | CAISESKRALLTDTQYF | TGTGCCATCAGTGAGTCAAAGAGGGCCCTCCTCACAGATACGCAGTATTTT
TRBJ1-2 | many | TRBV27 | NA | CASSFGPSYGYTF | TGTGCCAGCAGTTTTGGGCCCAGCTATGGCTACACCTTC
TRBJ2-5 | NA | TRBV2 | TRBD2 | CASNKLAGGPETQYF | TGTGCCAGCAATAAACTAGCGGGGGGGCCAGAGACCCAGTACTTC
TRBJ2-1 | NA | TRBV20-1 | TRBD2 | CSATKTSGGAEEQFF | TGCAGTGCTACAAAGACTAGCGGGGGGGCCGAGGAGCAGTTCTTC
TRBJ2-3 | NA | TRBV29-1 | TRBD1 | CSVGTGSGDTQYF | TGCAGCGTAGGGACAGGGAGCGGAGATACGCAGTATTTT
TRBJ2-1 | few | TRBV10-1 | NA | CASSDDVGENYNEQFF | TGCGCCAGCAGTGACGATGTTGGGGAAAACTACAATGAGCAGTTCTTC
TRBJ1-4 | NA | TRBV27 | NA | CASSFSNRGEKLFF | TGTGCCAGCAGTTTTTCAAACCGGGGTGAAAAACTGTTTTTT
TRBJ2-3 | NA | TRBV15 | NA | CATSRGGQDTDTQYF | TGTGCCACCAGCAGAGGCGGCCAGGACACAGATACGCAGTATTTT
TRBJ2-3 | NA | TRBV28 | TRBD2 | CASSTRGAGAVDTQYF | TGTGCCAGCAGCACCCGTGGGGCGGGAGCTGTGGATACGCAGTATTTT
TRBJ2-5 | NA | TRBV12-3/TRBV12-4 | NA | CASSQASLGEETQYF | TGTGCCAGCAGCCAAGCGTCCCTGGGGGAGGAGACCCAGTACTTC
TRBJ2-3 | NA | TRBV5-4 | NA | CASSLAGEDSFTDTQYF | TGTGCCAGCAGCTTGGCGGGGGAGGACTCGTTCACAGATACGCAGTATTTT
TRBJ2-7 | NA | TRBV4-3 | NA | CASSQDASRPELHYEQYF | TGCGCCAGCAGCCAAGATGCTTCAAGGCCGGAACTCCACTACGAGCAGTACTTC
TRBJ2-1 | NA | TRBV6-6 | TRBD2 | CASSQTSGGDNEQFF | TGTGCCAGCAGCCAGACTAGCGGGGGTGACAATGAGCAGTTCTTC
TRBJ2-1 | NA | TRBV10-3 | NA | CAISGGGAGSYNEQFF | TGTGCCATCAGTGGCGGCGGGGCAGGCTCCTACAATGAGCAGTTCTTC
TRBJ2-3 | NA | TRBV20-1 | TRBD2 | CSARDFLTSGSTDTQYF | TGCAGTGCTAGAGATTTTTTAACTAGCGGGAGCACAGATACGCAGTATTTT
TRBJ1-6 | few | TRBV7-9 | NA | CASSPVGSSSYNSPLHF | TGTGCCAGCAGCCCAGTGGGAAGTAGCTCCTATAATTCACCCCTCCACTTT
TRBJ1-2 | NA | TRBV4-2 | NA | CASSQEAGTGGYTF | TGTGCCAGCAGCCAAGAGGCAGGGACTGGAGGCTACACCTTC
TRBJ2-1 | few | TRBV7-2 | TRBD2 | CASSLGRLSGRGHEQFF | TGTGCCAGCAGCCTCGGCCGATTGAGCGGGAGGGGGCATGAGCAGTTCTTC
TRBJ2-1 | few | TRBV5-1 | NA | CASSSQVDNEQFF | TGCGCCAGCAGCTCCCAGGTGGACAATGAGCAGTTCTTC
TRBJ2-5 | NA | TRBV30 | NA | CARRGRGKQETQYF | TGTGCCCGGAGGGGCAGGGGGAAGCAAGAGACCCAGTACTTC
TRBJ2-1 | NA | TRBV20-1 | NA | CSARDGGGEVDNEQFF | TGCAGTGCTAGAGACGGCGGCGGGGAAGTGGACAATGAGCAGTTCTTC
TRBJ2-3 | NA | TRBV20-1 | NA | CSASRTSASTDTQYF | TGCAGTGCCTCCCGGACTTCGGCGAGCACAGATACGCAGTATTTT
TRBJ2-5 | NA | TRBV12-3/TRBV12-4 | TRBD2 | CASTSRLAGHNEQYF | TGTGCCAGCACCTCCAGACTAGCGGGACACAATGAGCAGTACTTC
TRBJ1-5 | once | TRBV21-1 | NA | CASSKIGGQSDQPQHF | TGTGCCAGCAGCAAAATAGGAGGGCAGTCGGATCAGCCCCAGCATTTT
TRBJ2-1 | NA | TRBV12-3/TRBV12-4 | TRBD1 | CASRSRQGADNEQFF | TGTGCCAGCAGATCCAGACAGGGGGCGGATAATGAGCAGTTCTTC
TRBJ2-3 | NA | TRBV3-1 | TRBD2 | CASSLPLAGGADAQYF | TGTGCCAGCAGCCTACCTCTAGCGGGGGGGGCAGATGCGCAGTATTTT
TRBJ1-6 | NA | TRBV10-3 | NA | CAISANGQIDNSPLHF | TGTGCCATCAGTGCGAATGGACAAATCGATAATTCACCCCTCCACTTT
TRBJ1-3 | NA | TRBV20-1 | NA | CSARELRATGNTIYF | TGCAGTGCTAGAGAGCTGCGGGCGACTGGAAACACCATATATTTT
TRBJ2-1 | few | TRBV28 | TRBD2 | CASSASLAGGSDEQFF | TGTGCCAGCAGTGCGTCTCTAGCGGGAGGGAGCGATGAGCAGTTCTTC
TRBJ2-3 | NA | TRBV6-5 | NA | CASTPPSTDTQYF | TGTGCCAGCACCCCGCCTAGCACAGATACGCAGTATTTT
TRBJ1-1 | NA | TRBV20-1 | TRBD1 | CSAAGGTAAMGEAFF | TGCAGTGCTGCCGGGGGGACAGCGGCTATGGGTGAAGCTTTCTTT
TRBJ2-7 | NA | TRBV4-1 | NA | CASGQVPGGRAYEQYF | TGCGCCAGCGGCCAAGTCCCTGGGGGGCGTGCCTACGAGCAGTACTTC
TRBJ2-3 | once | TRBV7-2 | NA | CASSLRGRASTTDTQYF | TGTGCCAGCAGCTTAAGAGGCAGGGCCTCAACCACAGATACGCAGTATTTT
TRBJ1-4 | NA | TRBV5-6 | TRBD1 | CASSLRTGDNEKLFF | TGTGCCAGCAGCCTGAGGACAGGAGATAATGAAAAACTGTTTTTT
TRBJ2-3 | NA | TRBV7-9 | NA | CASSLRSGFSDTQYF | TGTGCCAGCAGCTTACGTTCCGGGTTCTCAGATACGCAGTATTTT
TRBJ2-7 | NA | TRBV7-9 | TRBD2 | CASSWDSSGIYEQYF | TGTGCCAGCAGCTGGGACTCTAGCGGGATCTACGAGCAGTACTTC
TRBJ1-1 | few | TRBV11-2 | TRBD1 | CASSSQLQGTEAFF | TGTGCCAGCAGCTCTCAACTACAGGGGACTGAAGCTTTCTTT
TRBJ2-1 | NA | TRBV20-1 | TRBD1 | CSAGTGGWDEQFF | TGCAGTGCTGGGACAGGGGGCTGGGATGAGCAGTTCTTC